The sequence of this T cell receptor (beta chain) was determined in a study of blood T cell repertoires in COVID-19. TCRdb's table, derived via immunoSEQ multiplex PCR, lists solely in-frame clones and lacks some. The data show tens of thousands of clones, around 84% seen once. This CDR3 comprises 16 residues. With V trimmed by 3 bases and J by 0 bases, 2 bases remained unmatched. The germline V gene encodes CDR1 SGHTA and CDR2 FQGTGA. The receptor's source is an elderly man with active or convalescent COVID-19. The chain is built from TRBV7-3 and TRBJ2-2, with 9 positions matching TRBD1. The sequenced material came from peripheral blood. The CDR3 reads CASSLGQGANTGELFF. CDR3 nucleotides: TGTGCCAGCAGCTTGGGACAGGGAGCGAACACCGGGGAGCTGTTTTTT.